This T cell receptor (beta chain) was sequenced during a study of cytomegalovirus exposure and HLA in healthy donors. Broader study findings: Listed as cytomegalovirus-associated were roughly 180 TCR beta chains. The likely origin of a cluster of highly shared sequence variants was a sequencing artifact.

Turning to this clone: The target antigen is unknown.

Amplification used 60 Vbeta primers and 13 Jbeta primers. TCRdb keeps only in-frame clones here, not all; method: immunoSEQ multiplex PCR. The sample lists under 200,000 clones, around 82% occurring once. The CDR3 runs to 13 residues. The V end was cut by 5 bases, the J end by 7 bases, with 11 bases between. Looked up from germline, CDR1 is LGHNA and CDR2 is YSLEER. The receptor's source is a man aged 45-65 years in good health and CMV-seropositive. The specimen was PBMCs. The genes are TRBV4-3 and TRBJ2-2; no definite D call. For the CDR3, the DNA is TGCGCCAGCAGCAGGCCCCTAGGCGGGGAGCTGTTTTTT. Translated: CASSRPLGGELFF.